The subject of this entry is one T cell receptor (beta chain). Participant-given clinical history determined each cohort assignment. Two negative PCRs, clearance, or symptom resolution characterized the recovered Cohort 3 donors. Produced via immunoSEQ multiplex PCR; TCRdb's table is partial and in-frame only. The sample lists about 250,000 clones, 85% to 90% occurring once. The data were obtained in a study of blood T cell repertoires in COVID-19. For the study at large: Some COVID-19 samples were acute and others convalescent; all came from the United States, Italy and Spain. Sources were T cells, B-cell-depleted T cells, or PBMCs; the material itself was cDNA or gDNA.

Trimming left V 2 bases short and J 1 base short, with 14 bases between. The CDR3 runs to 16 residues. Germline-derived CDR1 and CDR2 are MDHEN and SYDVKM. The rearrangement links TRBV28 to TRBJ2-5, with D possibly being TRBD2 (6 bases). Sequencing was done on a sample of PBMCs or T cells enriched from blood (not recorded which). The source of this sequence is a man aged 18 to 30 who had recovered from COVID-19. CDR3 sequence: CASSLERVNPQETQYF. The CDR3 nucleotides are TGTGCCAGCAGTTTAGAGCGGGTGAATCCCCAAGAGACCCAGTACTTC.